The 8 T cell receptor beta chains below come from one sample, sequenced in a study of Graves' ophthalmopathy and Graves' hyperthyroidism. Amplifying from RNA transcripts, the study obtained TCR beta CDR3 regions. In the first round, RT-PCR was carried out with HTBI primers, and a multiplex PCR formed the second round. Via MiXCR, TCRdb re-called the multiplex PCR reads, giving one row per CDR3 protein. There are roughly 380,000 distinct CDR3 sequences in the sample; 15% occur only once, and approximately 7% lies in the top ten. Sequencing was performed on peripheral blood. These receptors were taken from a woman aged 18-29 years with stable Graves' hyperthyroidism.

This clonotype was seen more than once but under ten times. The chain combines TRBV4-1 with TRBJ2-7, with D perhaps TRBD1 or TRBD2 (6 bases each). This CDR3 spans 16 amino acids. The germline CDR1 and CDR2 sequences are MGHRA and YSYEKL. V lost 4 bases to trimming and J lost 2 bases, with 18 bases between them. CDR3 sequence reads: CASSPQGLARAYEQYF. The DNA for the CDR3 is TGCGCCAGCAGCCCGCAGGGGCTAGCGAGAGCCTACGAGCAGTACTTC.

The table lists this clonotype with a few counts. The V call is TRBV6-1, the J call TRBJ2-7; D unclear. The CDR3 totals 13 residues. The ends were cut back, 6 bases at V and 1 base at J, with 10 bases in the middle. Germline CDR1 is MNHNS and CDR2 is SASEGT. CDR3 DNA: TGTGCCAGCAGAAGGGCGCCATCCTACGAGCAGTACTTC. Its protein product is CASRRAPSYEQYF.

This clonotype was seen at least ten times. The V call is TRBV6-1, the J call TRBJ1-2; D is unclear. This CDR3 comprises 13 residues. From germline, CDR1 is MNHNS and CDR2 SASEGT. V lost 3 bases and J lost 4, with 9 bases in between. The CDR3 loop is CASSEEQGYGYTF. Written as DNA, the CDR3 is TGTGCCAGCAGTGAGGAACAAGGCTATGGCTACACCTTC.

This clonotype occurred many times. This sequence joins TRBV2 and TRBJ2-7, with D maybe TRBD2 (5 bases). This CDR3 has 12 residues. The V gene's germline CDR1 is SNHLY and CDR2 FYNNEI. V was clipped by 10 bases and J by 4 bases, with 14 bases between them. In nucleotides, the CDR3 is TGTGCCACTTTGGAGGCAGGATACGAGCAGTACTTC. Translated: CATLEAGYEQYF.

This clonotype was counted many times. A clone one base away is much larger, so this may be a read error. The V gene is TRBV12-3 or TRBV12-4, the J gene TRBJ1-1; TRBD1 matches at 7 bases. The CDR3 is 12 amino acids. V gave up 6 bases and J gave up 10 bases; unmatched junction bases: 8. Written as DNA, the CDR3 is TGTGCCAGCAGCCAAACAGGGGAACTAGCTTTCTTT. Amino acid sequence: CASSQTGELAFF.

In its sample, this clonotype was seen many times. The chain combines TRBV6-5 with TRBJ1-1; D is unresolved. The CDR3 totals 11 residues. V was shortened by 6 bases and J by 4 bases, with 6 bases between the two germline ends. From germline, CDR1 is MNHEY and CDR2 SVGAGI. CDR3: CASRFSTEAFF. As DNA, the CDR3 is TGTGCCAGCAGATTCAGCACTGAAGCTTTCTTT.

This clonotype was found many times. The CDR3 DNA reads TGTGCCAGCAGGCTGGGACAGGGGTACGGCTACACCTTC. Encoded protein: CASRLGQGYGYTF. The chain has TRBV12-3 or TRBV12-4 and TRBJ1-2, with 10 bases fitting TRBD1. The junction had 6 bases not matched to a gene; V was cut back by 6 bases and J by 8 bases. The CDR3 has 13 amino acids.

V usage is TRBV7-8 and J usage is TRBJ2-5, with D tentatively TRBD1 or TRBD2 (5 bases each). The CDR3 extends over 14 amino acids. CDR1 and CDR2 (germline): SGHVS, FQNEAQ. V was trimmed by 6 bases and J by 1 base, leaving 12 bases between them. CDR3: CASREGLRQETQYF. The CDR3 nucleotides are TGTGCCAGCAGAGAGGGGCTACGCCAAGAGACCCAGTACTTC.